This TCR beta chain is drawn from a study of blood T cells in healthy people across ages. Findings and limits, study-wide: Per-million-T-cell TCR beta diversity fell roughly linearly with age. Relative to aged donors, long-lived donors carried more naive CD4+ cells and displayed higher diversity.

A word on this clonotype: Antigen unknown.

Samples each had at least 5.5 micrograms of total RNA extracted. The V end was cut by 6 bases, the J end by 13 bases, with 22 bases between. The germline gives CDR1 WSHSY, CDR2 SAAADI. CDR3 size: 14 residues. A sample-barcoded 5' primer and a J-beta primer mix were used in a second PCR of about 6 to 11 cycles. TCRdb processed the 5' RACE reads anew with MiXCR; each CDR3 protein has one entry. The table lists about 1 million distinct CDR3 sequences, 35% to 50% of them singletons, with over 15% in the top ten. This rearrangement joins TRBV10-2 to TRBJ2-4; TRBD1 or TRBD2 may be the D gene (5 bases each). Sequences were obtained from blood. This TCR was recovered from a woman in her sixties or seventies in good health. CDR3 amino acids: CASRAMAGSWEQYF. CDR3 nucleotides: TGCGCCAGCAGGGCCATGGCAGGGTCGTGGGAGCAGTACTTC.